This T cell receptor beta chain came from a study of shared clonotypes between healthy human individuals. In the case of this clone: Antigen: not known.

Genomic DNA of each subset was evenly split across several immunoSEQ plates. TCRdb's table, derived via immunoSEQ multiplex PCR, lists solely in-frame clones and lacks some. Found here are some 1 million clones, roughly 75% of them singletons; the top ten hold approximately 1.5%. Study outcomes and limitations: Roughly 4.6% of naive CD4 clonotypes were common to a few donors.

Each sample came from a Caucasian adult donor living in Nashville, Tennessee. This CDR3 has 15 amino acids. Germline V CDR1 and CDR2: MDHEN, SYDVKM. Trimming stripped 3 bases from V and 3 bases from J, with 11 bases between. This chain connects TRBV28 to TRBJ2-2, with D possibly being TRBD1 or TRBD2 (6 bases each). This TCR was sampled from a man aged 18 to 35 in good health. Sequenced input: memory CD4+ T cells sorted from blood. Subset reported: CD45RA-negative fraction. DNA of the CDR3: TGTGCCAGCAGTTTTGGGGGGCTGTACACCGGGGAGCTGTTTTTT. Protein sequence: CASSFGGLYTGELFF.